Described below is a single T cell receptor beta chain sequence and its context. Its matching antigen is unknown. TCRdb re-called the RT-PCR reads through MiXCR, storing one row per CDR3 protein. Of 550,000 to 600,000 distinct CDR3 sequences in the sample, roughly 12% were seen once. Deletions cut 4 bases from V and 4 bases from J, with 11 bases between. CDR1 is SQVTM, CDR2 ANQGSEA, per germline. The CDR3 has 12 amino acids. This sample stems from a study of response to subunit inactivated influenza vaccine. Study-wide points: There was a suggestion from the authors that each seasonal influenza vaccination recruits few new T cells.

The V and J genes are TRBV29-1 and TRBJ2-7, with D perhaps TRBD1 (6 bases). The sequence came from a man in his forties or fifties who received an inactivated influenza vaccine. The source material was PBMCs from blood, sampled on the day of vaccination. The CDR3 protein is CSVGGTPYEQYF. The CDR3 DNA is TGCAGCGTTGGGGGGACACCGTACGAGCAGTACTTC.